One sample yielded the 8 T cell receptor beta chains listed below, sequenced in a study of identical twins. TCRdb ran MiXCR on the 5' RACE reads and lists one entry per CDR3 protein. Here the sample spans 150,000 or so distinct CDR3 sequences, 3.5% being singletons. Sequencing was performed on memory T cells sorted from blood. These receptors were obtained from a man aged 18 to 35 in good health.

This clonotype was detected ten times or more. The chain's CDR3 is CASRELAGGPYNEQFF. Here the CDR3 DNA reads TGTGCCAGCAGGGAACTAGCGGGAGGTCCCTACAATGAGCAGTTCTTC. The V and J genes are TRBV12-3 or TRBV12-4 and TRBJ2-1; 12 nucleotides align to TRBD2. This CDR3 comprises 16 residues. The J segment lost 2 bases and the V segment lost 6 bases, leaving 5 bases of the junction unmatched.

There are many counts of this clonotype. The gene calls are TRBV5-6 and TRBJ1-6; 9 bases line up with TRBD1. Trimming removed 4 bases from V and 10 bases from J; junction bases left unmatched: 12. CDR1 and CDR2 from the germline V gene are SGHDT and YYEEEE. This CDR3 comprises 16 residues. In DNA form, the CDR3 reads TGTGCCAGCAGCCGTCTTCAGGGACAGGGAAGCTCACCCCTCCACTTT. It specifies CASSRLQGQGSSPLHF.

This clonotype was detected ten times or more. The chain is built from TRBV27 and TRBJ2-3; 11 nucleotides align to TRBD2. Trimming at V came to 5 bases and at J to 8 bases, leaving 12 bases not matched to a gene. The CDR3 runs 16 residues. The germline V gene has CDR1 MNHEY and CDR2 SMNVEV (reference sequence). The CDR3 DNA sequence: TGTGCCAGCAGTATACTTAGCGGGAGGGCAGAAGTTACGCAGTATTTT. Translated, it gives CASSILSGRAEVTQYF.

Ten or more counts support this clonotype. This chain joins TRBV29-1 and TRBJ2-5; D may be TRBD1 (6 bases). The V end was cut by 7 bases, the J end by 5 bases, with 14 bases between. There are 12 residues in the CDR3. Germline CDR1 is SQVTM and CDR2 is ANQGSEA. Written as DNA, the CDR3 is TGCAGCGGATGCCGGCAGGGGGAGACCCAGTACTTC. This gives the protein CSGCRQGETQYF.

This clonotype was counted ten times or more. The V and J genes are TRBV10-3 and TRBJ2-1; TRBD2 might be the D (5 bases). CDR1 ENHRY and CDR2 SYGVKD come from the germline V gene. CDR3 length: 14 amino acids. Trimming cost V 3 bases and J 2 bases, with 8 bases left between them. The CDR3, as DNA: TGTGCCATCAGTGAACTGGGAGCCTACAATGAGCAGTTCTTC. Translation: CAISELGAYNEQFF.

This clonotype has at least ten counts. The CDR3 nucleotides read TGCGCCAGCAGCTTGGCAAGGGCGAACACCGGGGAGCTGTTTTTT. It encodes CASSLARANTGELFF. The rearrangement joins TRBV5-1 to TRBJ2-2; D ambiguous. The germline gives CDR1 SGHRS, CDR2 YFSETQ. The CDR3 sequence is 15 residues long. Trimming stripped 0 bases from V and 0 bases from J, with 6 bases between. The full variable domain, with the rest looked up from reference TRBV5-1 and TRBJ2-2, is KAGVTQTPRYLIKTRGQQVTLSCSPISGHRSVSWYQQTPGQGLQFLFEYFSETQRNKGNFPGRFSGRQFSNSRSEMNVSTLELGDSALYLCASSLARANTGELFFGEGSRLTVL.

This clonotype was seen ten or more times. The rearrangement joins TRBV21-1 to TRBJ2-7. TRBV21-1 is a documented pseudogene. This CDR3 has 13 residues. CDR3 amino acids: CASSKGSYYEQYV. The CDR3, as DNA: TGTGCCAGCAGCAAAGGCAGCTACTACGAGCAGTACGTC.

This clonotype was seen ten or more times. The chain uses TRBV10-1 and TRBJ1-1; D gene unclear. The CDR3 length is 14 residues. Trimming removed 11 bases at V and 0 bases at J, with 16 bases between. Germline assignment: CDR1 WNHNN and CDR2 SYGVQD (reference sequence). Here the CDR3 DNA reads TGCGCCCCCGGAAGGATCCCCCTGAACACTGAAGCTTTCTTT. Translation gives CAPGRIPLNTEAFF.